This T cell receptor (beta chain) came from a study of human T cells and chemical hapten exposure. Study at large: The patients were mostly female; they had alopecia areata, totalis or universalis.

Time point meaning: patch test 1, 2 weeks after DPC sensitization. Sample treatment: therapeutic diphenylcyclopropenone sensitization with weekly scalp DPC. Library construction involved attaching unique molecular identifiers to individual cDNA molecules, which allowed quantitative, reproducible TCR counting. Source study methods: A typical sample had 95,000 to 100,000 TCRs, with about 23,224 to 750,000 overall. TCRdb reprocessed the RACE reads via MiXCR and lists one record per CDR3 protein. The authors' filters were not applied to this entry. The data show 150,000 to 200,000 distinct CDR3 sequences, approximately 15% seen once. The V gene's germline CDR1 is SQVTM and CDR2 ANQGSEA. Between the trimmed V and J ends, which lost 4 bases and 2 bases, there was a span of 10 bases. The CDR3 has 13 residues.

The sample was whole blood, taken in connection with sensitization to the hapten diphenylcyclopropenone (DPC). The sequence derives from a woman in her 30s with alopecia areata. Some clones in this sample may be carry-over from other donors' samples. The V call is TRBV29-1, the J call TRBJ2-3; D tentatively fits TRBD1 or TRBD2 (5 bases each). In DNA form, the CDR3 reads TGCAGCGTTGCGGGGACCCACACAGATACGCAGTATTTT. Its protein product is CSVAGTHTDTQYF.